In this sample, the clone carrying this T cell receptor beta chain turned up a few times. This entry comes from a study of OX40 agonist ivuxolimab in advanced cancers. The CDR3 sequence is 14 residues long. In germline, CDR1 is ENHRY, CDR2 SYGVKD. V lost 7 bases, J lost 4 bases, and 5 bases stayed unmatched. Some clones are missing from TCRdb's copy, which holds only in-frame ones; the method was immunoSEQ multiplex PCR. Of tens of thousands of clones detected, just under 90% appear once; the ten largest clones hold roughly 0.56%. The V gene is TRBV10-3, the J gene TRBJ2-1; TRBD2 matches at 9 bases. The TCR originated in an adult with an advanced solid tumor such as melanoma, head and neck, liver or kidney cancer. Sample: CD4+ or CD8+ T cells sorted from blood, taken in a trial of the OX40 agonist ivuxolimab. The DNA for the CDR3 is TGTGCCATCACTTCTAGCGGGGCTTACAATGAGCAGTTCTTC. Translated, it gives CAITSSGAYNEQFF.